Presented here are 10 T cell receptor beta chains from one specimen sequenced in a study of T cells in Graves' hyperthyroidism and ophthalmopathy. Using RNA transcripts as the source, TCR beta CDR3 regions were amplified. TCR CDR3 underwent first-round RT-PCR with the HTBI primer set. TCRdb passed the multiplex PCR reads through MiXCR, listing each CDR3 protein once. Of about 350,000 distinct CDR3 sequences in the sample, approximately 19% were seen once. Material: blood. The source of these receptors is a young woman with Graves' hyperthyroidism.

In its sample, this clonotype was seen a few times. The chain recombines TRBV27 with TRBJ1-1; a weak D match, TRBD1 (6 bases). CDR3 size: 15 residues. CDR1 is MNHEY, CDR2 SMNVEV, per germline (reference sequence). V was trimmed by 5 bases and J by 1 base, leaving 14 bases between them. This CDR3 reads CASSKSGQTNTEAFF. The CDR3 DNA sequence: TGTGCCAGCAGTAAATCCGGACAGACGAACACTGAAGCTTTCTTT.

This clonotype was seen ten or more times. A single base separates this from a much larger clone, so it may be a read error. The chain has TRBV2 and TRBJ1-1; maybe TRBD1 (5 bases). The CDR3 is made up of 13 amino acids. The germline V gene encodes CDR1 SNHLY and CDR2 FYNNEI. Between the trimmed V and J ends, which lost 5 bases and 1 base, there was a span of 8 bases. In DNA form, the CDR3 reads TGTGCCAGCAGTCCGACAGCGAACACTGAAGCTTTCTTT. It specifies CASSPTANTEAFF.

This clonotype came up many times. The chain carries TRBV2 and TRBJ2-5, with D perhaps TRBD2 (5 bases). Trimming took 6 bases from V and 10 from J, leaving 12 bases between them. This CDR3 comprises 11 residues. Per the germline V gene, CDR1 is SNHLY and CDR2 is FYNNEI. The CDR3 nucleotides read TGTGCCAGCAGGGTCAGGAGCGGCCAGTACTTC. Its translation is CASRVRSGQYF.

The chain couples TRBV3-1 to TRBJ2-5; 9 bases map to TRBD2. The J segment lost 0 bases and the V segment lost 1 base, leaving 3 bases of the junction unmatched. Per germline, CDR1 LGHDT and CDR2 YNNKEL (reference sequence). The CDR3 length is 16 residues. The CDR3 nucleotides read TGTGCCAGCAGCCAAGTAGCTAGCGGGGACCAAGAGACCCAGTACTTC. Protein: CASSQVASGDQETQYF.

This clonotype was seen ten or more times. V usage is TRBV12-3 or TRBV12-4 and J usage is TRBJ1-6; D remains unclear. Trimming stripped 3 bases from V and 9 bases from J, with 9 bases between. There are 13 residues in the CDR3. DNA of the CDR3: TGTGCCAGCAGTTTTTCAGATTCTTCACCCCTCCACTTT. It encodes CASSFSDSSPLHF.

The count of this clonotype is one. The V and J genes are TRBV27 and TRBJ2-2; the D gene is possibly TRBD1 (5 bases). V was trimmed by 0 bases and J by 5 bases, leaving 13 bases between them. The germline V gene encodes CDR1 MNHEY and CDR2 SMNVEV (reference sequence). This CDR3 spans 16 amino acids. The CDR3 DNA follows: TGTGCCAGCAGTTTATCTAGCAGGGCGGTGACCGGGGAGCTGTTTTTT. It specifies CASSLSSRAVTGELFF.

This chain links TRBV24-1 with TRBJ2-5; 8 bases match TRBD1. Germline CDR1 reads KGHDR; CDR2 reads SFDVKD. The CDR3 runs 16 residues. The junction had 10 bases not matched to a gene; V was cut back by 4 bases and J by 4 bases. CDR3 residues: CATSDPRQGLGETQYF. DNA of the CDR3: TGTGCCACCAGTGACCCGAGACAGGGGTTAGGAGAGACCCAGTACTTC.

The chain is built from TRBV5-6 and TRBJ1-3; 7 nucleotides line up with TRBD1. Trimming cost V 1 base and J 0 bases; bases outside gene matches: 10. This CDR3 spans 18 amino acids. CDR1 is SGHDT, CDR2 YYEEEE, per germline. The CDR3 region is CASSLNRGILYSGNTIYF. The CDR3 nucleotides read TGTGCCAGCAGCTTGAACAGGGGCATTCTTTACTCTGGAAACACCATATATTTT.

The chain links TRBV12-3 or TRBV12-4 to TRBJ2-7; D call uncertain. Trimming took off 4 bases at V and 9 bases at J, with 13 bases between the two ends. This CDR3 comprises 12 residues. The CDR3 protein is CASSSTNARQYF. DNA of the CDR3: TGTGCCAGCAGTTCCACCAACGCCCGGCAGTACTTC.

This clonotype was counted ten times or more. A read error may account for a junction end that differs from germline. The gene calls are TRBV6-5 and TRBJ1-2, with a tentative D call TRBD1 (5 bases). The germline V gene has CDR1 MNHEY and CDR2 SVGAGI. The CDR3 has 14 residues. In nucleotides, the CDR3 is TGTGCCAGCAGTGACTCCCCGGGGACCTATGGCTACACCTTC. The encoded protein is CASSDSPGTYGYTF.